These T cell receptor beta chains were read from a single sample in a study of cytomegalovirus exposure and HLA in healthy donors. Profiling relied on immunoSEQ multiplex PCR, and the TCRdb table lists in-frame clones only, not all of them. The table shows almost 95,000 clones, with less than 70% occurring only once. What was sequenced was PBMCs. Source of these receptors: a man aged 45 to 65 in good health and CMV-seronegative. The CDR3 runs from the conserved cysteine through the conserved F or W. D genes are given only for firm matches. Part of the rows lack a size; the others show once, few, many or a class for expanded clones.

D gene,clone size,V gene,J gene,CDR3 DNA,CDR3 protein
TRBD2,.,TRBV6-1,TRBJ2-4,TGTGCCAGCAGTGCGGAGACTAGCATGGCCAAAAACATTCAGTACTTC,CASSAETSMAKNIQYF
.,few,TRBV5-1,TRBJ2-2,TGCGCCAGCAGCTTGGAGGTAGGGAGCACCGGGGAGCTGTTTTTT,CASSLEVGSTGELFF
.,few,TRBV7-6,TRBJ2-5,TGTGCCAGCAGGCCCAGCAGAACGGGTGAGCAGTACTTC,CASRPSRTGEQYF
.,.,TRBV7-2,TRBJ1-2,TGTGCCAGCAGCTCCTATCGCGGGGCAAACTATGGCTACACCTTC,CASSSYRGANYGYTF
TRBD1,.,TRBV30,TRBJ1-5,TGTGCCTGGAGTCGACAGGGTGGGCAGCCCCAGCATTTT,CAWSRQGGQPQHF
.,few,TRBV6-5,TRBJ2-5,TGTGTCAGCAGTTACCTGTACCAAGAGACCCAGTACTTC,CVSSYLYQETQYF
.,.,TRBV30,TRBJ2-1,TGTGCCTGGGCCCTGGGGGGAGGCTACAATGAGCAGTTCTTC,CAWALGGGYNEQFF
TRBD2,.,TRBV5-1,TRBJ2-1,TGCGCCAGCAGCGTAGATAATAGCGGGAGGGTCTCCTACAATGAGCAGTTCTTC,CASSVDNSGRVSYNEQFF
.,once,TRBV4-3,TRBJ1-3,TGCGCCAGCAGCCAAACCGCAGCGAGCTCTGGAAACACCATATATTTT,CASSQTAASSGNTIYF
.,.,TRBV18,TRBJ2-7,TGTGCCAGCTCACCTTCTATCGAGCAGTACTTC,CASSPSIEQYF
.,.,TRBV9,TRBJ2-1,TGTGCCAGCAGCGTAGTGGGTTCACCGGGTGGTGAGCAGTTCTTC,CASSVVGSPGGEQFF
.,.,TRBV6-5,TRBJ2-7,TGTGCCAGCAGTTACCGGGACTCCTACGAGCAGTACTTC,CASSYRDSYEQYF
.,.,TRBV18,TRBJ2-3,TGTGCCAGCTATCCGGGAACCACAGATACGCAGTATTTT,CASYPGTTDTQYF
.,.,TRBV28,TRBJ2-1,TGTGCCAGCAGTTTATGGATTGAAAAAAAGGGGTACAATGAGCAGTTCTTC,CASSLWIEKKGYNEQFF